Below are 3 T cell receptor beta chains sequenced from a single sample in a study of T cells in Graves' hyperthyroidism and ophthalmopathy. The TCR beta CDR3 regions underwent amplification using RNA transcripts as the source. Using the HTBI primer set, a first-round RT-PCR was run on the TCR CDR3. TCRdb itself ran the multiplex PCR reads through MiXCR, one entry per CDR3 protein. Among hundreds of thousands of distinct CDR3 sequences listed, 20% to 25% were seen once. The sample comprised blood. The receptors were sampled from a man aged 25-45 years with Graves' ophthalmopathy.

The V call is TRBV5-5, the J call TRBJ2-7; a possible D gene is TRBD2 (6 bases). V lost 4 bases and J 1 base, leaving 12 bases between the germline ends. This CDR3 region has 14 residues. Germline CDR1 reads SGHKS; CDR2 reads YYEKEE (reference sequence). CDR3 nucleotide sequence: TGTGCCAGCAGCGCGGGACTCCTATCCTACGAGCAGTACTTC. It specifies CASSAGLLSYEQYF.

This clonotype was counted a few times. The chain recombines TRBV3-1 with TRBJ2-3; a possible D gene is TRBD2 (6 bases). V gave up 2 bases and J gave up 0 bases, with 12 bases separating them. Germline V CDR1 and CDR2: LGHDT, YNNKEL (reference sequence). CDR3 length: 16 residues. CDR3 nucleotide sequence: TGTGCCAGCAGCCAATTCCGGGACTCCAGCACAGATACGCAGTATTTT. Encoded protein: CASSQFRDSSTDTQYF.

This chain joins TRBV24-1 and TRBJ2-3, with D possibly being TRBD2 (5 bases). Germline-derived CDR1 and CDR2 are KGHDR and SFDVKD. The CDR3 has 15 residues. Trimming cost V 3 bases and J 0 bases, with 9 bases left between them. The CDR3 DNA sequence: TGTGCCACCAGTGATCCCCGGACTAGCACAGATACGCAGTATTTT. It codes for CATSDPRTSTDTQYF.